This T cell receptor beta chain was sequenced during a study of long-term antiretroviral therapy in people with HIV. With regard to this clone: Its antigen remains unidentified.

Study results and limitations: Comparison with controls showed narrower CDR3 length ranges in HIV repertoires. Information on adherence, resistance and therapy changes was unavailable.

Researchers report immunoSEQ v3.0 was run at survey level. Using immunoSEQ multiplex PCR, the repertoire was profiled, and TCRdb retains in-frame clones only, with some absent. The sample includes tens of thousands of clones, roughly nine tenths of them seen just once. The CDR3 is made up of 17 amino acids. Germline lookup yields CDR1 SGHTA and CDR2 FQGNSA. Trimming pared 3 bases from V and 2 bases from J, leaving 18 bases between. The V gene is TRBV7-2, the J gene TRBJ2-3, with D tentatively TRBD2 (5 bases). The sample consisted of unsorted PBMCs, taken 3.1 years after starting antiretroviral therapy. This TCR was sampled from a man aged 18 to 29 with HIV. This CDR3 is CASSFAGERLNTDTQYF. The DNA of the CDR3 is TGTGCCAGCAGCTTCGCCGGCGAGCGGCTTAACACAGATACGCAGTATTTT.